This passage covers 21 T cell receptor beta chains from one sample sequenced in a study of T cell responses to AZD1222 COVID-19 vaccine. The assay was immunoSEQ multiplex PCR, and TCRdb's table has in-frame clones only and misses some. Altogether 150,000 to 200,000 clones are present, 80% to 95% being singletons, with the ten largest covering about 2.3%. The sample in question was peripheral blood, obtained on day 0 of AZD1222 vaccination. All receptors derive from an adult in good health.

The J gene is TRBJ2-3, the V gene TRBV10-3; 8 nucleotides match TRBD2. This CDR3 is built from 19 residues. Trimming took 10 bases from V and 0 from J; bases not matched to a gene: 21. Germline assignment: CDR1 ENHRY and CDR2 SYGVKD. For the CDR3, the DNA is TGTGCCACAAACGCGGACAGCGTTCTAGCGGGCCCTAGCACAGATACGCAGTATTTT. This encodes CATNADSVLAGPSTDTQYF.

The CDR3 region is CASSLISSGGEQFF. The CDR3 region has the DNA TGTGCCAGCAGCTTAATTTCCAGCGGGGGAGAGCAGTTCTTC. The chain links TRBV7-3 to TRBJ2-1; TRBD2 matches at 8 bases. J gave up 10 bases and V 1 base, and 6 bases lay outside the gene matches. This CDR3 is built from 14 residues. Germline assignment: CDR1 SGHTA and CDR2 FQGTGA.

This chain links TRBV5-4 with TRBJ2-7; no definite D call. Trimming cost V 3 bases and J 3 bases, with 7 bases left between them. The CDR3 is made up of 12 amino acids. Germline V gene sequence: CDR1 SGHNT, CDR2 YYREEE (reference sequence). For the CDR3, the DNA is TGTGCCAGCAGCTCGGACGGCTACGAGCAGTACTTC. It yields the protein CASSSDGYEQYF.

The rearrangement uses TRBV28 and TRBJ2-6; D unclear. Deletions cut 3 bases from V and 0 bases from J, with 6 bases between. CDR1 and CDR2 (germline): MDHEN, SYDVKM. This CDR3 is 15 amino acids long. The CDR3 DNA is TGTGCCAGCAGTTTGGGCAACTCTGGGGCCAACGTCCTGACTTTC. It specifies CASSLGNSGANVLTF.

The genes are TRBV18 and TRBJ2-3; D is unclear. Between the trimmed V and J ends, which lost 2 bases and 4 bases, there was a span of 7 bases. Looked up from germline, CDR1 is KGHSH and CDR2 is LQKENI. The CDR3 length is 13 residues. The CDR3 bases are TGTGCCAGCTCACCAGCGAGCTCAGATACGCAGTATTTT. It yields the protein CASSPASSDTQYF.

J is TRBJ2-4 and V is TRBV5-6, with a weak D call TRBD2 (6 bases). The CDR3 contains 16 residues. Deletions cut 6 bases from V and 0 bases from J, with 16 bases between. CDR1 is SGHDT, CDR2 YYEEEE, per germline. CDR3 sequence reads: CASTRLGSLAKNIQYF. The CDR3 nucleotides read TGTGCCAGCACCAGACTAGGGTCCTTAGCCAAAAACATTCAGTACTTC. Variable domain in full (rest from reference TRBV5-6 and TRBJ2-4): DAGVTQSPTHLIKTRGQQVTLRCSPKSGHDTVSWYQQALGQGPQFIFQYYEEEERQRGNFPDRFSGHQFPNYSSELNVNALLLGDSALYLCASTRLGSLAKNIQYFGAGTRLSVL.

V gene TRBV7-2 combines with J gene TRBJ2-7; 9 bases line up with TRBD2. Germline V gene lookup returns CDR1 SGHTA and CDR2 FQGNSA. The CDR3 runs to 15 residues. V lost 1 base and J lost 6; bases outside the gene matches: 7. The CDR3 protein is CASSLEAGGPFEQYF. DNA of the CDR3: TGTGCCAGCAGCTTAGAGGCGGGGGGGCCGTTCGAGCAGTACTTC.

The rearrangement uses TRBV7-2 and TRBJ2-7, with D maybe TRBD1 (5 bases). The CDR3 is made up of 12 amino acids. In germline, CDR1 is SGHTA, CDR2 FQGNSA. V shed 4 bases and J shed 3 bases, with 7 bases lying between them. The CDR3 DNA follows: TGTGCCAGCAGCTCCACAGGCTACGAGCAGTACTTC. Encoded protein: CASSSTGYEQYF.

CDR3 in amino acids: CASSPGRSNTGELFF. CDR3 in DNA: TGTGCCAGCAGCCCGGGACGGTCGAACACCGGGGAGCTGTTTTTT. The chain employs TRBV6-5 and TRBJ2-2; D is tentatively TRBD1 or TRBD2 (5 bases each). Germline-derived CDR1 and CDR2 are MNHEY and SVGAGI. V was shortened by 6 bases and J by 0 bases, with 11 bases between the two germline ends. The length of the CDR3 is 15 residues.

The rearrangement uses TRBV30 and TRBJ1-3, with a possible D match to TRBD1 (6 bases). Trimming stripped 0 bases from V and 4 bases from J, with 10 bases between. The CDR3 loop spans 14 amino acids. Germline values: CDR1 GTSNPN, CDR2 SVGIG (reference sequence). CDR3 bases: TGTGCCTGGAGTGTAGGGGGGCGAGGAAACACCATATATTTT. Translated, it gives CAWSVGGRGNTIYF.

The chain combines TRBV15 with TRBJ1-4; 7 nucleotides match TRBD1. CDR3 size: 16 residues. Losses at the gene ends were 4 bases for V and 0 bases for J; bases not matched to a gene: 5. Germline values: CDR1 LNHNV, CDR2 YYDKDF (reference sequence). In nucleotides, the CDR3 is TGTGCCACCAGCATGCAGGGGGGTGCAACTAATGAAAAACTGTTTTTT. Translating gives CATSMQGGATNEKLFF.

V is TRBV5-1 and J is TRBJ1-2; 10 positions match TRBD1. Germline V gene lookup returns CDR1 SGHRS and CDR2 YFSETQ. The CDR3 spans 15 residues. Unmatched junction bases numbered 1, after V lost 0 bases and J lost 2 bases. The CDR3 reads CASSLGQGANYGYTF. CDR3 DNA sequence: TGCGCCAGCAGCTTGGGACAGGGGGCCAACTATGGCTACACCTTC. Full variable domain (rest looked up from reference TRBV5-1 and TRBJ1-2): KAGVTQTPRYLIKTRGQQVTLSCSPISGHRSVSWYQQTPGQGLQFLFEYFSETQRNKGNFPGRFSGRQFSNSRSEMNVSTLELGDSALYLCASSLGQGANYGYTFGSGTRLTVV.

The chain has TRBV28 and TRBJ1-2, with a tentative D call TRBD1 (5 bases). Germline loops: CDR1 MDHEN, CDR2 SYDVKM. This CDR3 contains 12 residues. The V and J ends lost 6 bases and 8 bases respectively, with 13 bases between them. CDR3 nucleotides: TGTGCCAGCAGGCCGGGAGGGGAGGGCTACACCTTC. Translated, it gives CASRPGGEGYTF.

The chain joins TRBV9 to TRBJ2-1; the D gene is possibly TRBD2 (6 bases). This CDR3 region has 14 residues. Germline V gene sequence: CDR1 SGDLS, CDR2 YYNGEE. The V end lost 0 bases, the J end lost 10 bases, and 14 bases lay between the germline ends. The CDR3 DNA is TGTGCCAGCAGCGTAGAGGTAGCGGCAGGGGAGCAGTTCTTC. Protein product: CASSVEVAAGEQFF. Looking up the rest from reference TRBV9 and TRBJ2-1 gives the full variable domain: DSGVTQTPKHLITATGQRVTLRCSPRSGDLSVYWYQQSLDQGLQFLIQYYNGEERAKGNILERFSAQQFPDLHSELNLSSLELGDSALYFCASSVEVAAGEQFFGPGTRLTVL.

This chain joins TRBV10-3 and TRBJ2-7, with 8 bases matching TRBD1. The ends lost 7 bases at V and 3 bases at J; junction bases unmatched: 8. CDR3 length equals 14 residues. CDR1 ENHRY and CDR2 SYGVKD come from the germline V gene. The DNA for the CDR3 is TGTGCCATCAAAAGACAGGGGCTACTCTACGAGCAGTACTTC. As protein: CAIKRQGLLYEQYF.

This chain uses TRBV3-1 (or the pseudogene TRBV3-2) with TRBJ2-7; TRBD1 aligns across 7 bases. This CDR3 spans 12 amino acids. Germline loops: CDR1 LGHDT, CDR2 YNNKEL (reference sequence). V was clipped by 4 bases and J by 4 bases; unmatched bases: 1. The CDR3 DNA sequence: TGTGCCAGCAGCCCACAGGGGTACGAGCAGTACTTC. It encodes CASSPQGYEQYF.

V usage is TRBV7-2 and J usage is TRBJ2-1, with D unclear. Germline V gives CDR1 SGHTA, CDR2 FQGNSA. Trimming stripped 5 bases from V and 6 bases from J, with 11 bases between. CDR3 length: 13 amino acids. CDR3 nucleotide sequence: TGTGCCAGCAGCGCCACGATGTTCAATGAGCAGTTCTTC. Translating gives CASSATMFNEQFF.

The V call is TRBV3-1 (or the pseudogene TRBV3-2), the J call TRBJ1-1; no definite D call. Germline V gene lookup returns CDR1 LGHDT and CDR2 YNNKEL (reference sequence). Trimming stripped 4 bases from V and 1 base from J, with 13 bases between. This CDR3 is 15 amino acids long. CDR3 loop: CASSPWLISNTEAFF. Written as DNA, the CDR3 is TGTGCCAGCAGCCCTTGGCTCATCTCGAACACTGAAGCTTTCTTT.

The V call is TRBV6-5, the J call TRBJ1-6; TRBD1 aligns across 11 bases. Germline values: CDR1 MNHEY, CDR2 SVGAGI. The CDR3 totals 16 residues. Germline trimming cut 4 bases from V and 6 bases from J; bases unmatched to any gene: 5. The CDR3 region is CASSSSGTGGNSPLHF. DNA for the CDR3: TGTGCCAGCAGTTCTTCCGGGACAGGGGGTAATTCACCCCTCCACTTT.

The chain joins TRBV7-7 to TRBJ2-2; D is unresolved. Looked up from germline, CDR1 is SSHAT and CDR2 is FNYEAQ (reference sequence). The CDR3 is made up of 18 amino acids. With 5 bases removed from V and 3 bases from J, the gap between germline ends came to 22 bases. The CDR3 region is CASSPTGPERWDTGELFF. CDR3 bases: TGTGCCAGCAGCCCCACTGGACCCGAACGTTGGGACACCGGGGAGCTGTTTTTT. Full variable domain (missing parts from reference TRBV7-7 and TRBJ2-2): GAGVSQSPRYKVTKRGQDVTLRCDPISSHATLYWYQQALGQGPEFLTYFNYEAQPDKSGLPSDRFSAERPEGSISTLTIQRTEQRDSAMYRCASSPTGPERWDTGELFFGEGSRLTVL.

The chain uses TRBV9 and TRBJ2-2, with D maybe TRBD2 (6 bases). The V and J ends lost 2 bases and 5 bases respectively, with 16 bases between them. From germline, CDR1 is SGDLS and CDR2 YYNGEE. The CDR3 length is 16 residues. CDR3 coding DNA: TGTGCCAGCAGCGTTTACGGAGGGACTGTGACCGGGGAGCTGTTTTTT. It encodes CASSVYGGTVTGELFF.